The 20 T cell receptor beta chains presented below share a single source sample, sequenced in a study of blood T cell repertoires in COVID-19. Libraries were prepared by immunoSEQ multiplex PCR; TCRdb keeps only in-frame clonotypes and omits some of them. The data contain about 140,000 clones, 84% of them singletons. The sample consisted of PBMCs or T cells enriched from blood (not recorded which). The source of these receptors is a woman aged 50 to 65 with acute COVID-19.

This chain joins TRBV19 and TRBJ2-2, with TRBD2 matching 8 bases. This CDR3 comprises 15 residues. The germline V gene has CDR1 LNHDA and CDR2 SQIVND (reference sequence). J was trimmed by 5 bases and V by 10 bases; bases with no gene match: 12. CDR3 sequence reads: CATDSGTQRTGELFF. DNA for the CDR3: TGTGCCACCGATAGCGGGACCCAGCGGACCGGGGAGCTGTTTTTT.

The chain couples TRBV7-6 to TRBJ2-1; maybe TRBD1 (6 bases). The V end lost 5 bases, the J end lost 5 bases, and 16 bases lay between the germline ends. Germline CDR1 and CDR2: SGHVS and FNYEAQ. CDR3 length: 15 residues. Here the CDR3 reads CASSPSWTDDNEQFF. CDR3 nucleotides: TGTGCCAGCAGCCCGAGCTGGACAGACGACAATGAGCAGTTCTTC.

The CDR3 DNA reads TGTGCCAGCGGTCGACAGGGGAGTTCCTACGAGCAGTACTTC. This translates into CASGRQGSSYEQYF. The chain has TRBV2 and TRBJ2-7, with 8 bases matching TRBD1. The germline CDR1 and CDR2 sequences are SNHLY and FYNNEI. Losses at the gene ends were 8 bases for V and 1 base for J; bases not matched to a gene: 7. CDR3 length equals 14 residues.

The genes are TRBV4-2 and TRBJ2-1; a possible D gene is TRBD1 (6 bases). The CDR3 consists of 12 residues. Germline V gene sequence: CDR1 LGHNA, CDR2 YNFKEQ. V was clipped by 4 bases and J by 6 bases, with 7 bases between them. CDR3 in amino acids: CASSPDSNEQFF. CDR3 nucleotides: TGTGCCAGCAGCCCGGACAGCAATGAGCAGTTCTTC.

The chain links TRBV5-6 to TRBJ2-2; D uncertain. Per the germline V gene, CDR1 is SGHDT and CDR2 is YYEEEE. This CDR3 is built from 12 residues. V lost 4 bases, J lost 6 bases, and 7 bases lay in between. The CDR3: CASSHGPGELFF. The CDR3 nucleotides are TGTGCCAGCAGCCACGGTCCCGGGGAGCTGTTTTTT.

V is TRBV9 and J is TRBJ2-7; D might be TRBD2 (6 bases). Trimming cost V 0 bases and J 7 bases, with 8 bases left between them. This CDR3 comprises 12 residues. CDR1 is SGDLS and CDR2 is YYNGEE in the germline V gene. CDR3 in amino acids: CASSVGGGEQYF. CDR3 nucleotides: TGTGCCAGCAGCGTAGGTGGGGGGGAGCAGTACTTC.

This chain uses TRBV5-1 with TRBJ2-5; D is uncertain. In germline, CDR1 is SGHRS, CDR2 YFSETQ. The V end lost 3 bases, the J end lost 2 bases, and 8 bases lay between the germline ends. This CDR3 is 13 amino acids long. The CDR3 coding sequence is TGCGCCAGCAGCTCCGTCTCTCAAGAGACCCAGTACTTC. Translating gives CASSSVSQETQYF.

This clone was seen a handful of times. The V and J genes are TRBV27 and TRBJ2-5, with D tentatively TRBD2 (5 bases). CDR3 size: 14 residues. V was shortened by 0 bases and J by 6 bases, with 11 bases between the two germline ends. Germline assignment: CDR1 MNHEY and CDR2 SMNVEV (reference sequence). The CDR3 nucleotides are TGTGCCAGCAGTTTATCGGTAGCCGGGAAGACCCAGTACTTC. The encoded protein is CASSLSVAGKTQYF.

This sequence joins TRBV6-5 and TRBJ2-7; 8 nucleotides align to TRBD2. CDR3 size: 14 residues. With 6 bases clipped from V and 0 bases from J, the junction kept 4 bases outside the gene matches. Looked up from germline, CDR1 is MNHEY and CDR2 is SVGAGI. CDR3 bases: TGTGCCAGCAGCCCGGGGGGGCTCTCCTACGAGCAGTACTTC. It specifies CASSPGGLSYEQYF.

The chain has TRBV9 and TRBJ1-2; 10 nucleotides line up with TRBD1. Germline lookup yields CDR1 SGDLS and CDR2 YYNGEE. This CDR3 is 16 amino acids long. The V segment lost 0 bases and the J segment 4 bases; nucleotides outside the gene matches: 6. The CDR3 region is CASSVVGTGDAYGYTF. CDR3 DNA sequence: TGTGCCAGCAGCGTAGTTGGGACAGGGGACGCCTATGGCTACACCTTC.

Only a few counts were recorded for this clone. The genes are TRBV6-5 and TRBJ1-2, with 9 bases lining up with TRBD1. Looked up from germline, CDR1 is MNHEY and CDR2 is SVGAGI. V was clipped by 6 bases and J by 8 bases; unmatched bases: 10. The CDR3 is 14 residues long. In nucleotides, the CDR3 is TGTGCCAGCAGCACAGGGGGCGCATTAAAAGGCTACACCTTC. Protein sequence: CASSTGGALKGYTF.

This clone was picked up one time. The chain couples TRBV5-1 to TRBJ2-7; D is perhaps TRBD2 (5 bases). CDR1 SGHRS and CDR2 YFSETQ come from the germline V gene. Trimming took 0 bases from V and 0 from J, leaving 7 bases between them. The CDR3 is 14 amino acids. This CDR3 is CASSLAADSYEQYF. The CDR3 DNA follows: TGCGCCAGCAGCTTGGCAGCGGACTCCTACGAGCAGTACTTC.

The count of this clone is one. CDR3 protein: CATGDRGETQYF. The CDR3, as DNA: TGTGCCACCGGGGACAGGGGGGAGACCCAGTACTTC. V usage is TRBV2 and J usage is TRBJ2-5, with 11 bases fitting TRBD1. Germline V gene data show CDR1 as SNHLY and CDR2 as FYNNEI. The CDR3 covers 12 residues. V lost 10 bases to trimming and J lost 5 bases; unmatched junction nucleotides: 3.

This clone is a singleton in its sample. The chain employs TRBV6-2 or TRBV6-3 and TRBJ1-1; 7 positions agree with TRBD1. The CDR3 is 15 amino acids. Unmatched junction bases numbered 7, after V lost 5 bases and J lost 1 base. CDR1 is MNHEY and CDR2 is SVGEGT in the germline V gene. DNA for the CDR3: TGTGCCAGCAGTATAGGGGGCGTCCCGAACACTGAAGCTTTCTTT. Protein product: CASSIGGVPNTEAFF.

J is TRBJ2-5 and V is TRBV11-2, with 11 bases identical to TRBD2. Germline V gives CDR1 SGHAT, CDR2 FQNNGV. With 0 bases clipped from V and 9 bases from J, the junction kept 3 bases outside the gene matches. CDR3 length: 14 amino acids. The CDR3 loop is CASSLDLAGGAQYF. CDR3 coding DNA: TGTGCCAGCAGCTTAGATCTAGCGGGAGGCGCCCAGTACTTC. Complete variable domain (other parts from reference TRBV11-2 and TRBJ2-5): EAGVAQSPRYKIIEKRQSVAFWCNPISGHATLYWYQQILGQGPKLLIQFQNNGVVDDSQLPKDRFSAERLKGVDSTLKIQPAKLEDSAVYLCASSLDLAGGAQYFGPGTRLLVL.

This chain connects TRBV19 to TRBJ1-2; TRBD1 matches at 7 bases. The CDR3 has 14 residues. Germline lookup yields CDR1 LNHDA and CDR2 SQIVND (reference sequence). Trimming cost V 4 bases and J 1 base; bases outside gene matches: 3. This CDR3 is CASSRQGLNYGYTF. CDR3 sequence (DNA): TGTGCCAGTAGTAGACAGGGACTTAACTATGGCTACACCTTC.

This rearrangement joins TRBV10-3 to TRBJ2-7; TRBD2 aligns across 8 bases. V lost 2 bases, J lost 7 bases, and 7 bases stayed unmatched. The germline V gene encodes CDR1 ENHRY and CDR2 SYGVKD. The CDR3 extends over 14 amino acids. CDR3 DNA: TGTGCCATCAGTGAGGCCGGGGGGGCCTGGGAGCAGTACTTC. It translates to CAISEAGGAWEQYF.

The V call is TRBV10-1, the J call TRBJ2-2, with D possibly being TRBD2 (6 bases). V lost 0 bases and J 6 bases, leaving 17 bases between the germline ends. The CDR3 is made up of 17 amino acids. From germline, CDR1 is WNHNN and CDR2 SYGVQD (reference sequence). Written as DNA, the CDR3 is TGCGCCAGCAGTGAGTCGATTGGAGGGTCAGGGCCCGGGGAGCTGTTTTTT. This encodes CASSESIGGSGPGELFF.

The chain employs TRBV6-2 or TRBV6-3 and TRBJ2-7; 7 bases are a match to TRBD2. The CDR3 sequence is 14 residues long. Germline V gives CDR1 MNHEY, CDR2 SVGEGT. Trimming at V came to 2 bases and at J to 3 bases, leaving 4 bases not matched to a gene. Here the CDR3 reads CASSYGLAVYEQYF. CDR3 nucleotide sequence: TGTGCCAGCAGTTACGGTCTAGCGGTCTACGAGCAGTACTTC.

The rearrangement uses TRBV28 and TRBJ2-3; TRBD1 is a possible D gene (5 bases). The germline V gene has CDR1 MDHEN and CDR2 SYDVKM. With 5 bases removed from V and 1 base from J, the gap between germline ends came to 13 bases. This CDR3 has 15 amino acids. The CDR3: CASSPPQTGTDTQYF. The CDR3, as DNA: TGTGCCAGCAGTCCCCCCCAGACAGGCACAGATACGCAGTATTTT.